These T cell receptor beta chains were read from a single sample in a study of T cell repertoires in cytomegalovirus infection. From the reads, TCRdb called clonotypes with MiXCR, one entry per CDR3 protein. The sample lists hundreds of thousands of distinct CDR3 sequences, about a sixth occurring once. Sequences were obtained from PBMCs. The receptors stem from a human donor in good health (CMV status not recorded). Some clones in this sample may be carry-over from other donors' samples. CDR3s include the opening cysteine and the closing phenylalanine or tryptophan. D genes are given only for firm matches. Not every row has a clone size; where given, it reads once, few, many or a size class.

TRBJ1-6 TRBD1 TRBV4-3 . CASSQGGRTGGRRGNSPLHF TGCGCCAGCAGCCAAGGAGGTCGGACAGGGGGTCGCCGGGGGAATTCACCCCTCCACTTT
TRBJ2-3 . TRBV7-2 . CASSLNEGDTQYF TGTGCCAGCAGCTTAAACGAGGGGGATACGCAGTATTTT
TRBJ1-2 TRBD1 TRBV5-6 . CASSKTGGNYGYTF TGTGCCAGCAGCAAGACAGGGGGCAACTATGGCTACACCTTC
TRBJ1-4 TRBD1 TRBV28 . CASSLGDRETNEKLFF TGTGCCAGCAGTTTAGGGGACAGGGAAACTAATGAAAAACTGTTTTTT
TRBJ2-1 TRBD2 TRBV4-1 . CASRLAGGGDAEQFF TGCGCCAGCAGACTAGCGGGGGGGGGGGATGCTGAGCAGTTCTTC
TRBJ2-3 . TRBV12-3/TRBV12-4 . CASTPGARTDTQYF TGTGCCAGCACCCCCGGAGCCCGCACAGATACGCAGTATTTT
TRBJ1-2 TRBD1 TRBV11-2 many CASRRAGTGGGYTF TGTGCCAGCAGACGAGCCGGGACAGGGGGCGGCTACACCTTC
TRBJ2-2 TRBD1 TRBV4-3 . CASSPQGPGNTGELFF TGCGCCAGCAGCCCACAGGGGCCGGGGAACACCGGGGAGCTGTTTTTT
TRBJ1-2 TRBD1 TRBV6-2/TRBV6-3 few CASSSTGEAYGYTF TGTGCCAGCAGTTCTACAGGGGAGGCCTATGGCTACACCTTC
TRBJ1-2 TRBD1 TRBV11-1 few CASSSTRTGGRGYTF TGTGCCAGCAGCTCGACTAGGACAGGGGGCCGGGGCTACACCTTC
TRBJ2-1 . TRBV7-9 many CASSETRQAIGEQFF TGTGCCAGCAGCGAAACCCGACAGGCGATTGGGGAGCAGTTCTTC
TRBJ2-3 . TRBV4-1 . CASSQGTRDTQYF TGCGCCAGCAGCCAAGGGACCAGAGATACGCAGTATTTT
TRBJ1-5 . TRBV18 few CASSAFTVPGGGQPQHF TGTGCCAGCTCGGCATTCACCGTCCCCGGAGGCGGTCAGCCCCAGCATTTT
TRBJ1-2 . TRBV20-1 many CSARPSGGNYGYTF TGCAGTGCTAGACCAAGTGGGGGCAACTATGGCTACACCTTC
TRBJ2-7 . TRBV12-3/TRBV12-4 . CASSWNQGAGVEQYF TGTGCCAGCAGTTGGAATCAGGGGGCGGGAGTGGAGCAGTACTTC
TRBJ1-6 . TRBV7-9 many CASSLAGIRDSPLHF TGTGCCAGCAGCTTAGCAGGAATCCGCGATTCACCCCTCCACTTT
TRBJ2-7 . TRBV3-1 . CASSLPPPPTYEQYF TGTGCCAGCAGCCTACCCCCGCCCCCTACCTACGAGCAGTACTTC
TRBJ2-5 TRBD2 TRBV20-1 . CSARLAGGRFQETQYF TGCAGTGCAAGACTAGCGGGGGGGCGATTCCAAGAGACCCAGTACTTC
TRBJ1-4 . TRBV6-6 many CASSYGGSNEKLFF TGTGCCAGCAGTTACGGGGGGTCGAATGAAAAACTGTTTTTT
TRBJ2-2 . TRBV11-3 . CASSFDETGELFF TGTGCCAGCAGCTTTGACGAGACCGGGGAGCTGTTTTTT
TRBJ2-7 . TRBV10-3 . CAISEQGPDDEQYF TGTGCCATCAGTGAGCAGGGTCCTGACGACGAGCAGTACTTC
TRBJ2-7 . TRBV20-1 few CSARDRTAYEQYF TGCAGTGCTAGAGATCGGACAGCCTACGAGCAGTACTTC
TRBJ1-5 . TRBV10-3 . CAISDMGYQPQHF TGTGCCATCAGTGACATGGGCTATCAGCCCCAGCATTTT
TRBJ2-2 TRBD2 TRBV7-6 many CASSPGLAGETNTGELFF TGTGCCAGCAGCCCAGGACTAGCGGGGGAGACTAACACCGGGGAGCTGTTTTTT
TRBJ2-5 TRBD2 TRBV7-2 many CASSLVASGVETQYF TGTGCCAGCAGCTTAGTCGCTAGCGGGGTCGAGACCCAGTACTTC
TRBJ1-1 TRBD1 TRBV14 . CASSQQDRGSNTEAFF TGTGCCAGCAGCCAACAGGACAGGGGTTCGAACACTGAAGCTTTCTTT
TRBJ1-2 TRBD1 TRBV29-1 . CSATADPGQNYGYTF TGCAGCGCTACCGCCGACCCGGGACAGAACTATGGCTACACCTTC
TRBJ2-3 TRBD2 TRBV19 . CASSSPRLAGLSTQYF TGTGCCAGTAGTAGCCCAAGACTAGCGGGGCTGAGCACGCAGTATTTT
TRBJ2-1 . TRBV9 . CASSVSAAPMDEQFF TGTGCCAGCAGCGTCTCGGCGGCCCCTATGGATGAGCAGTTCTTC